What follows is one TCR beta chain and its context. Trimming cost V 0 bases and J 0 bases, with 12 bases left between them. The CDR3 runs 16 residues. Per germline, CDR1 MNHEY and CDR2 SVGAGI. This entry comes from a study of early T cells in non-severe SARS-CoV-2 infection. TCRdb passed the 5' RACE reads through MiXCR, listing each CDR3 protein once. The sample includes about 60,000 distinct CDR3 sequences, about 12% of them seen just once. The receptor was isolated from an adult who was a healthcare worker with PCR-confirmed SARS-CoV-2 infection or an uninfected control (not recorded which). The gene calls are TRBV6-5 and TRBJ2-7; possible D gene TRBD1, 5 bases. The material sequenced was whole blood. CDR3: CASSYSGQLYSYEQYF. Written as DNA, the CDR3 is TGTGCCAGCAGTTACTCGGGGCAGCTTTACTCCTACGAGCAGTACTTC.